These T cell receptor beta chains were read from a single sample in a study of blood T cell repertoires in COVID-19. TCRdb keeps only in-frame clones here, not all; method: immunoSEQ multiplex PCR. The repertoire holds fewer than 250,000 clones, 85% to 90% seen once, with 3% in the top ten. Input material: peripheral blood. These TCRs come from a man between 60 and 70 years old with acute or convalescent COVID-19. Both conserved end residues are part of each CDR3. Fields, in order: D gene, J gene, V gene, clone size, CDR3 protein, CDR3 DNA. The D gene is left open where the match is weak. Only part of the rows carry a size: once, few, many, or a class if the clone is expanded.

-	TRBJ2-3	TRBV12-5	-	CASGPGQRNTDTQYF	TGTGCTAGTGGCCCTGGACAGAGAAACACAGATACGCAGTATTTT
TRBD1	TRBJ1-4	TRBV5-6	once	CASRDKGADEKLFF	TGTGCCAGCAGGGACAAGGGGGCAGATGAAAAACTGTTTTTT
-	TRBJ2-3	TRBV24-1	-	CATSDPDPSGTDTQYF	TGTGCCACCAGTGACCCGGACCCCTCGGGAACAGATACGCAGTATTTT
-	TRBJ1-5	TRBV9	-	CASSVGGVPGVEPQHF	TGTGCCAGCAGCGTAGGGGGGGTTCCCGGAGTAGAGCCCCAGCATTTT
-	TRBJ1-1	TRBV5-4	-	CASRLSGDRYTEAFF	TGTGCCAGCAGACTCTCGGGGGACCGATACACTGAAGCTTTCTTT
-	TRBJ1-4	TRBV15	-	CATSRDLGQVREKLFF	TGTGCCACCAGCAGAGATCTGGGTCAGGTCCGGGAAAAACTGTTTTTT
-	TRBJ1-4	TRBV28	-	CASARLGQTNEKLFF	TGTGCCAGCGCCCGGTTAGGACAGACTAATGAAAAACTGTTTTTT
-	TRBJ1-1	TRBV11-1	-	CASSLGQTEAFF	TGTGCCAGCAGCTTAGGACAGACTGAAGCTTTCTTT
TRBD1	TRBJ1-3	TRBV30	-	CAWSLQGFGGNTIYF	TGTGCCTGGAGTTTACAGGGGTTCGGTGGAAACACCATATATTTT
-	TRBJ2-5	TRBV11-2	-	CASSLMRARETQYF	TGTGCCAGCAGCTTAATGAGGGCCCGGGAGACCCAGTACTTC
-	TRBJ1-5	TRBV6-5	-	CASSYFAGQPQHF	TGTGCCAGCAGTTACTTTGCGGGTCAGCCCCAGCATTTT
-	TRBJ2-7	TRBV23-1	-	CASSQSPARGRNEQYF	TGCGCCAGCAGTCAATCGCCGGCCAGGGGTAGGAACGAGCAGTACTTC
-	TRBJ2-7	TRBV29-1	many	CSAKGGDTYEQYF	TGCAGCGCCAAGGGGGGGGATACCTACGAGCAGTACTTC
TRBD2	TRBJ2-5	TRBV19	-	CASSPPGGGIQETQYF	TGTGCCAGTAGTCCCCCCGGGGGGGGCATCCAAGAGACCCAGTACTTC
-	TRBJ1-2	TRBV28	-	CASSIGGWEGYGYTF	TGTGCCAGCAGCATCGGAGGGTGGGAAGGCTATGGCTACACCTTC
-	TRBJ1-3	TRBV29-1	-	CSVVVQAGVGNTIYF	TGCAGCGTTGTCGTACAGGCAGGAGTGGGAAACACCATATATTTT
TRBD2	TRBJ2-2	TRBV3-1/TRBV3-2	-	CASSPRAGLAGGPMNTGELFF	TGTGCCAGCAGCCCCCGGGCGGGGCTAGCGGGGGGGCCGATGAACACCGGGGAGCTGTTTTTT
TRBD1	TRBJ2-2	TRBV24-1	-	CATSDLPRTGGPGELFF	TGTGCCACCAGTGATTTGCCTAGGACAGGGGGTCCCGGGGAGCTGTTTTTT
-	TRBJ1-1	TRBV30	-	CAWRGRSNTEAFF	TGTGCCTGGAGGGGGCGATCGAACACTGAAGCTTTCTTT
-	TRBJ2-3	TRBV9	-	CASSAQTSSTDTQYF	TGTGCCAGCAGCGCCCAGACTAGTTCCACAGATACGCAGTATTTT
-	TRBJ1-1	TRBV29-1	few	CSVGPGLGTEAFF	TGCAGCGTTGGGCCGGGGTTGGGCACTGAAGCTTTCTTT
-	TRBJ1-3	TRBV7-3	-	CASSLISGVGSGNTIYF	TGTGCCAGCAGCTTAATAAGCGGTGTGGGCTCTGGAAACACCATATATTTT
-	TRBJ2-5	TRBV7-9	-	CASSFLARGRETQYF	TGTGCCAGCAGCTTTTTGGCCAGGGGACGGGAGACCCAGTACTTC
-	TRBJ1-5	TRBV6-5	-	CASRNSQSNQPQHF	TGTGCCAGCAGGAACTCACAGAGCAATCAGCCCCAGCATTTT
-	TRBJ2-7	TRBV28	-	CASSLRYEQYF	TGTGCCAGCAGTCTGCGCTACGAGCAGTACTTC
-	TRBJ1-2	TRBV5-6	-	CASSLVLSGTSNYGYTF	TGTGCCAGCAGCTTGGTCCTCTCCGGGACTTCTAACTATGGCTACACCTTC
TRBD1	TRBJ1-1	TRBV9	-	CASSGQGRNTEAFF	TGTGCCAGCAGCGGACAGGGGAGGAACACTGAAGCTTTCTTT
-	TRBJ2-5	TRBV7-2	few	CASSPGQEGKTQYF	TGTGCCAGCAGCCCAGGACAGGAGGGAAAGACCCAGTACTTC
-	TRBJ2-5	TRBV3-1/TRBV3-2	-	CASSQDRGSGETQYF	TGTGCCAGCAGCCAAGATCGAGGGTCCGGGGAGACCCAGTACTTC
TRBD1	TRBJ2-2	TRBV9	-	CASSDRGNTGELFF	TGTGCCAGCAGCGACAGGGGCAACACCGGGGAGCTGTTTTTT
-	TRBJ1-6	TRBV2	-	CASTRTVTSYNSPLHF	TGTGCCAGCACCCGGACTGTAACGAGCTATAATTCACCCCTCCACTTT
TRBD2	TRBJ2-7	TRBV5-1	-	CASSLGLAGGSYEQYF	TGCGCCAGCAGCTTGGGACTAGCGGGGGGATCCTACGAGCAGTACTTC
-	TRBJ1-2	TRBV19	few	CASSPGQINIYGYTF	TGTGCCAGTAGTCCTGGACAGATCAACATCTATGGCTACACCTTC
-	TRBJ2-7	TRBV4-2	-	CASSPFRGGGPPYEQYF	TGTGCCAGCAGCCCTTTTCGGGGCGGGGGCCCCCCCTACGAGCAGTACTTC
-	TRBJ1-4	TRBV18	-	CASSPPQGGPTTNEKLFF	TGTGCCAGCTCACCACCCCAGGGTGGCCCTACAACTAATGAAAAACTGTTTTTT
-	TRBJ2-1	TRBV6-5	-	CASSLTGGEYNEQFF	TGTGCCAGCAGTCTGACGGGGGGCGAATACAATGAGCAGTTCTTC
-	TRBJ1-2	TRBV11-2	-	CASSLDRGSGYTF	TGTGCCAGCAGCTTAGATCGAGGGTCTGGCTACACCTTC
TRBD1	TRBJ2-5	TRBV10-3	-	CAISGGETQYF	TGTGCCATCTCAGGGGGAGAGACCCAGTACTTC
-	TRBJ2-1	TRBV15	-	CATSRDRSGVSNEQFF	TGTGCCACCAGCAGAGATAGGTCGGGGGTGTCGAATGAGCAGTTCTTC
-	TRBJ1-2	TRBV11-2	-	CASTSDSHGYTF	TGTGCCAGCACCTCGGACAGCCATGGCTACACCTTC
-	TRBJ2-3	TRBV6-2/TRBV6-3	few	CASSYSSTVPTDTQYF	TGTGCCAGCAGTTACTCGAGCACGGTTCCCACAGATACGCAGTATTTT
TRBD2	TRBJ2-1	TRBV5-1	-	CASRPSGGRYNEQFF	TGCGCCAGCAGACCTAGCGGGGGACGGTACAATGAGCAGTTCTTC
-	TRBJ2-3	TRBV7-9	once	CASSLAAGVTDTQYF	TGTGCCAGCAGCTTAGCGGCAGGGGTTACAGATACGCAGTATTTT
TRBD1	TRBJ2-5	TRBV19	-	CASSIEAGGLETQYF	TGTGCCAGTAGTATAGAGGCAGGGGGTCTGGAGACCCAGTACTTC
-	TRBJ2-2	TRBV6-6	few	CASRGSGIGELFF	TGTGCCAGCCGCGGGTCGGGGATCGGGGAGCTGTTTTTT
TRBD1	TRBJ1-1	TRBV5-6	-	CASSLARGQRDTEAFF	TGTGCCAGCAGCTTGGCCAGGGGGCAGCGAGACACTGAAGCTTTCTTT
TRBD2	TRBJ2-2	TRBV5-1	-	CASSGGGLNTGELFF	TGCGCCAGCAGCGGCGGGGGGCTGAACACCGGGGAGCTGTTTTTT